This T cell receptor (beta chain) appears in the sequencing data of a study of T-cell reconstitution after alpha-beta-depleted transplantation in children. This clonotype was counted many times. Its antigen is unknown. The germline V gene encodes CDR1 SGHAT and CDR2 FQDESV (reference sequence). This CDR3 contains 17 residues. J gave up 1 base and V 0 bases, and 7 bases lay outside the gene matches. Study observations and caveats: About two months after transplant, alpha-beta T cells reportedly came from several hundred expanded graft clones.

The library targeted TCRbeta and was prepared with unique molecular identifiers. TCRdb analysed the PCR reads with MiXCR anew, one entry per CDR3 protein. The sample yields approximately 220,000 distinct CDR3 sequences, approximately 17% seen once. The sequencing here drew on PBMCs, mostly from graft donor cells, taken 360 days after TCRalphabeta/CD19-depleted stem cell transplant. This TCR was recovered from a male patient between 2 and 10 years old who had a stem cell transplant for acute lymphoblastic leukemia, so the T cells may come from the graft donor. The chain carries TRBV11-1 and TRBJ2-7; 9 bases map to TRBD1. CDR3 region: CASSLAIGTGTSYEQYF. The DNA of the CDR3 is TGTGCCAGCAGCTTAGCCATAGGGACAGGGACTTCCTACGAGCAGTACTTC.